Shown below are 16 T cell receptor beta chains from a single sample sequenced in a study of blood T cell repertoires in COVID-19. Method: immunoSEQ multiplex PCR; TCRdb's copy keeps in-frame clones and lacks some. The sample has around 280,000 clones, about 90% seen once. The sequenced sample was peripheral blood. These TCRs come from a woman between 45 and 60 years old who had recovered from COVID-19.

This chain's CDR3 is CASSQSGTGSSGYTF. The CDR3 nucleotides read TGCGCCAGCAGCCAATCCGGGACAGGTAGTAGCGGCTACACCTTC. The chain has TRBV4-3 and TRBJ1-2, with 8 bases fitting TRBD1. CDR3 length: 15 residues. V was pared by 2 bases and J by 8 bases, with 10 bases of the junction left unmatched. Germline V gene sequence: CDR1 LGHNA, CDR2 YSLEER.

The chain carries TRBV25-1 and TRBJ2-5, with a tentative D call TRBD1 (6 bases). V lost 5 bases and J lost 4, with 11 bases in between. The CDR3 is 13 amino acids. Germline CDR1 reads MGHDK; CDR2 reads SYGVNS. The CDR3 nucleotides read TGTGCCAGCAGTAAAACAGGGCGAGAGACCCAGTACTTC. Translation gives CASSKTGRETQYF.

The V call is TRBV5-1, the J call TRBJ1-5; possibly TRBD1 for D (6 bases). Trimming pared 2 bases from V and 3 bases from J, leaving 12 bases between. This CDR3 region has 15 residues. CDR1 SGHRS and CDR2 YFSETQ come from the germline V gene. The CDR3 DNA sequence: TGCGCCAGCAGCTTAGGGACACAGGCCAATCAGCCCCAGCATTTT. The encoded protein is CASSLGTQANQPQHF.

The chain recombines TRBV7-2 with TRBJ2-1; TRBD2 aligns across 8 bases. CDR1 SGHTA and CDR2 FQGNSA come from the germline V gene. The CDR3 is 15 residues long. V lost 7 bases and J lost 3; bases outside the gene matches: 8. The CDR3: CASTPGLAGYNEQFF. The CDR3 nucleotides read TGTGCCAGCACCCCTGGGCTAGCGGGCTACAATGAGCAGTTCTTC.

CDR3 nucleotide sequence: TGTGCCAGCAGTTTAAGGACTGCCCGGGCCTACAATGAGCAGTTCTTC. Translating gives CASSLRTARAYNEQFF. The rearrangement uses TRBV27 and TRBJ2-1; D might be TRBD2 (5 bases). Trimming took off 2 bases at V and 2 bases at J, with 13 bases between the two ends. The germline CDR1 and CDR2 sequences are MNHEY and SMNVEV (reference sequence). This CDR3 region has 16 residues.

The chain is built from TRBV28 and TRBJ1-1; 9 nucleotides agree with TRBD1. The CDR3 is 14 amino acids. Germline V lookup: CDR1 MDHEN, CDR2 SYDVKM. V trimming: 3 bases; J trimming: 3 bases; junction bases outside the gene matches: 2. The CDR3 DNA reads TGTGCCAGCAGTTTGCGGACAGGGGACACTGAAGCTTTCTTT. Amino acid sequence: CASSLRTGDTEAFF.

This chain links TRBV6-5 with TRBJ1-2; tentatively, D is TRBD1 (5 bases). The germline V gene encodes CDR1 MNHEY and CDR2 SVGAGI. The V gene lost 1 base and the J gene lost 8 bases, with 20 bases spanning the gap. The CDR3 length is 16 residues. The CDR3 DNA reads TGTGCCAGCAGTTACTTAGGTCGCGGGGGGGTAGGCGGCTACACCTTC. Residues: CASSYLGRGGVGGYTF.

The V and J genes are TRBV7-9 and TRBJ1-2; 10 bases agree with TRBD1. CDR1 SEHNR and CDR2 FQNEAQ come from the germline V gene (reference sequence). V lost 2 bases to trimming and J lost 7 bases; unmatched junction nucleotides: 10. The CDR3 is 16 residues long. The CDR3 region is CASSLTGERDRGGYTF. CDR3 nucleotides: TGTGCCAGCAGCTTAACAGGGGAACGGGACAGGGGTGGCTACACCTTC.

This clone came up once. This chain joins TRBV6-1 and TRBJ1-5; unclear D gene. This CDR3 region has 13 residues. Germline V lookup: CDR1 MNHNS, CDR2 SASEGT. Trimming took off 0 bases at V and 8 bases at J, with 8 bases between the two ends. The CDR3 region has the DNA TGTGCCAGCAGTGAAGCGCTTCGGGAGCCCCAGCATTTT. This sequence encodes CASSEALREPQHF.

The table lists this clone with a count of one. This chain links TRBV18 with TRBJ2-5, with no clear D. From germline, CDR1 is KGHSH and CDR2 LQKENI. Trimming pared 2 bases from V and 5 bases from J, leaving 9 bases between. The CDR3 is 13 amino acids. The DNA of the CDR3 is TGTGCCAGCTCACCATTATCTCGGGAGACCCAGTACTTC. Amino acids: CASSPLSRETQYF.

The gene calls are TRBV5-6 and TRBJ1-1; 12 nucleotides line up with TRBD1. Germline trimming cut 4 bases from V and 1 base from J; bases unmatched to any gene: 2. Germline values: CDR1 SGHDT, CDR2 YYEEEE. The CDR3 has 15 residues. CDR3 residues: CASSRGQGANTEAFF. DNA of the CDR3: TGTGCCAGCAGCCGGGGACAGGGGGCGAACACTGAAGCTTTCTTT.

The chain is built from TRBV6-5 and TRBJ2-7; the D gene is possibly TRBD1 (6 bases). In germline, CDR1 is MNHEY, CDR2 SVGAGI. Trimming shortened V by 5 bases and J by 6 bases, and 14 bases separated the two germline ends. This CDR3 has 13 amino acids. As DNA, the CDR3 is TGTGCCAGCAGTCGCGGCAGGGGATCCGAGCAGTACTTC. Its protein is CASSRGRGSEQYF.

The chain joins TRBV6-5 to TRBJ1-2; D gene uncertain. This CDR3 comprises 13 residues. In germline, CDR1 is MNHEY, CDR2 SVGAGI. The V end was cut by 5 bases, the J end by 1 base, with 8 bases between. CDR3 sequence: CASSTRLNYGYTF. CDR3 sequence (DNA): TGTGCCAGCAGTACCAGGCTTAACTATGGCTACACCTTC.

The chain employs TRBV27 and TRBJ2-4, with D perhaps TRBD2 (6 bases). Trimming took off 2 bases at V and 6 bases at J, with 11 bases between the two ends. CDR3 size: 14 residues. The germline V gene encodes CDR1 MNHEY and CDR2 SMNVEV (reference sequence). The CDR3 DNA reads TGTGCCAGCAGTTTAGGGGGGATGTTAAACATTCAGTACTTC. Translation gives CASSLGGMLNIQYF.

This chain joins TRBV7-2 and TRBJ1-1; D is unclear. V gave up 1 base and J gave up 1 base, with 7 bases separating them. The CDR3 loop spans 14 amino acids. Per germline, CDR1 SGHTA and CDR2 FQGNSA. The CDR3 coding sequence is TGTGCCAGCAGCTTAGAATCGGGGAACACTGAAGCTTTCTTT. Protein: CASSLESGNTEAFF.

V gene TRBV5-4 combines with J gene TRBJ2-5, with 7 nucleotides matching TRBD2. J lost 3 bases, V lost 0 bases, and 11 bases had no gene match. The CDR3 extends over 17 amino acids. CDR1 and CDR2 (germline): SGHNT, YYREEE (reference sequence). In nucleotides, the CDR3 is TGTGCCAGCAGCTTGGGCATCTTAATCGCGGGGGAAGAGACCCAGTACTTC. Translating it yields CASSLGILIAGEETQYF. The full variable domain, rest sourced from reference TRBV5-4 and TRBJ2-5, is ETGVTQSPTHLIKTRGQQVTLRCSSQSGHNTVSWYQQALGQGPQFIFQYYREEENGRGNFPPRFSGLQFPNYSSELNVNALELDDSALYLCASSLGILIAGEETQYFGPGTRLLVL.